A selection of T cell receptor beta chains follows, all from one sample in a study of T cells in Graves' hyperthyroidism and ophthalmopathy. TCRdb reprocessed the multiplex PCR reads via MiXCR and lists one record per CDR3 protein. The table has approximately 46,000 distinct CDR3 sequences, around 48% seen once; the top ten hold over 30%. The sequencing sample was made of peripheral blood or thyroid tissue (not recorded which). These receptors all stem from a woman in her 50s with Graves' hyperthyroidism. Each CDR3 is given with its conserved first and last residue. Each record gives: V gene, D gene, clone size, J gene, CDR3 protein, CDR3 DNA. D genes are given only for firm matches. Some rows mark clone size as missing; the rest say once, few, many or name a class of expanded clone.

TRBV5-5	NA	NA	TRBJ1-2	CASSGYTF	TGTGCCAGCTCGGGCTACACCTTC
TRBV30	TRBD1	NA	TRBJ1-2	CAWTGTGAYGYTF	TGTGCCTGGACCGGGACAGGGGCCTATGGCTACACCTTC
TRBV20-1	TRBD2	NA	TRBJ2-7	CSAIAGTSGDYEQYF	TGCAGTGCTATTGCCGGGACTAGCGGGGACTACGAGCAGTACTTC
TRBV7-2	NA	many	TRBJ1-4	CASSLGWNIDEKLFF	TGTGCCAGCAGCTTAGGTTGGAATATAGATGAAAAACTGTTTTTT
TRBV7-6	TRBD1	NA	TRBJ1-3	CASSFNPTGNTIYF	TGTGCCAGCAGCTTTAACCCGACAGGGAACACCATATATTTT
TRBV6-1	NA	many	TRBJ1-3	CASSEVGVSGNTIYF	TGTGCCAGCAGTGAAGTCGGTGTCTCTGGAAACACCATATATTTT
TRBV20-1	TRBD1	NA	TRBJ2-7	CSAEGTGPYEQYF	TGCAGTGCCGAGGGGACAGGGCCCTACGAGCAGTACTTC
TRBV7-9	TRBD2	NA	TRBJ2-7	CASSLGGLAGSEQYF	TGTGCCAGCAGCTTAGGGGGACTAGCGGGAAGCGAGCAGTACTTC
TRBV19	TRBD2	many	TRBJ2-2	CASSIGPGLAGGHTGELFF	TGTGCCAGTAGTATAGGACCGGGACTAGCGGGAGGGCACACCGGGGAGCTGTTTTTT
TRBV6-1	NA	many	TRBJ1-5	CASSEDGNQPQHF	TGTGCCAGCAGCGAGGACGGCAATCAGCCCCAGCATTTT
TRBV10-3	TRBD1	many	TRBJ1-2	CAISFDTDRPLDGYTF	TGTGCCATCAGTTTCGATACGGACAGGCCCCTTGATGGCTACACCTTC
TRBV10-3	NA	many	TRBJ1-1	CAISEGGGYTEAFF	TGTGCCATCAGTGAAGGGGGGGGATACACTGAAGCTTTCTTT
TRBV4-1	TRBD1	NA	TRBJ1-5	CASRPTGPGQPQHF	TGCGCCAGCAGGCCGACAGGGCCCGGCCAGCCCCAGCATTTT
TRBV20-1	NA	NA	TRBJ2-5	CSARDVGGKETQYF	TGCAGTGCTAGAGATGTTGGCGGCAAGGAGACCCAGTACTTC
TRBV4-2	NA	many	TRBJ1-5	CASSQVWKTNQPQHF	TGTGCCAGCAGCCAAGTTTGGAAAACAAATCAGCCCCAGCATTTT
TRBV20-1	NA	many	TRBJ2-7	CSARLSGTGEQYF	TGCAGTGCTAGACTCTCCGGAACGGGGGAGCAGTACTTC
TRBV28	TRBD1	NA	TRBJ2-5	CASTLAGTGGGKTQYF	TGTGCCAGCACCCTAGCCGGGACAGGGGGTGGAAAGACCCAGTACTTC
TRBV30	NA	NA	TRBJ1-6	CAWSVITGNSPLHF	TGTGCCTGGAGTGTCATCACAGGGAATTCACCCCTCCACTTT
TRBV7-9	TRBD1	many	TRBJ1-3	CASSLGTGRFVGNTIYF	TGTGCCAGCAGCTTAGGGACAGGGCGGTTCGTTGGAAACACCATATATTTT
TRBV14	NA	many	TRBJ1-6	CASSPRGEYYNSPLHF	TGTGCCAGCAGCCCCCGGGGGGAATACTATAATTCACCCCTCCACTTT
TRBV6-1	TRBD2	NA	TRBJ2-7	CASSTGLAGGIHEQYF	TGTGCCAGCAGTACCGGACTAGCGGGAGGGATCCACGAGCAGTACTTC
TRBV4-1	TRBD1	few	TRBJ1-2	CASMGQGAFTF	TGCGCCAGCATGGGACAGGGGGCGTTCACCTTC
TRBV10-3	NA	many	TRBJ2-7	CAIGQTPYEQYF	TGTGCCATCGGGCAGACTCCCTACGAGCAGTACTTC
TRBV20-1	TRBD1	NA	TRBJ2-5	CSAEGTGGETQYF	TGCAGTGCCGAGGGGACAGGGGGAGAGACCCAGTACTTC
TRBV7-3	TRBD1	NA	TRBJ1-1	CASRAGQGNTEAFF	TGTGCCAGCAGAGCGGGACAGGGGAACACTGAAGCTTTCTTT
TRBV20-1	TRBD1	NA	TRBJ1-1	CSAPGTGRTEAFF	TGCAGTGCTCCCGGGACAGGGAGGACTGAAGCTTTCTTT
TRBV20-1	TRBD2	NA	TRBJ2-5	CSARDRGGRQETQYF	TGCAGTGCTAGAGATCGCGGGGGGCGACAGGAGACCCAGTACTTC
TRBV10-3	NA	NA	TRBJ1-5	CAITIGSNQPQHF	TGTGCCATCACCATAGGGAGCAATCAGCCCCAGCATTTT
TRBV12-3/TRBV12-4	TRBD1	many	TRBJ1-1	CASSRTGLTFF	TGTGCCAGCAGTCGGACAGGGTTAACTTTCTTT
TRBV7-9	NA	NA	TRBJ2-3	CASSHRDTTDTQYF	TGTGCCAGCAGCCACCGGGACACCACAGATACGCAGTATTTC
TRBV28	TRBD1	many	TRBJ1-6	CASRAGTGINSPLHF	TGTGCCAGCAGGGCCGGGACAGGGATTAATTCACCCCTCCACTTT
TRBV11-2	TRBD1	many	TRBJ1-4	CASSTTDRANEKLFF	TGTGCCAGCAGCACCACCGACAGGGCTAATGAAAAACTGTTTTTT
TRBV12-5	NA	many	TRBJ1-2	CASGLDRTVHYTF	TGTGCTAGTGGTTTGGACCGTACTGTTCACTACACCTTC
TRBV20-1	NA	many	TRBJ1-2	CSANLGLQYGYTF	TGCAGTGCTAACCTAGGACTTCAGTATGGCTACACCTTC
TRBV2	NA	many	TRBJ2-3	CASSYLSTDTQYF	TGTGCCAGCAGTTATCTCTCCACAGATACGCAGTATTTT
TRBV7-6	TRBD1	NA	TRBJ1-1	CASSPGTGWTEAFF	TGTGCCAGCAGCCCCGGGACAGGGTGGACTGAAGCTTTCTTT
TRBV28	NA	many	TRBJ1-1	CASSRVMNTEAFF	TGTGCCAGCAGCCGAGTTATGAACACTGAAGCTTTCTTT
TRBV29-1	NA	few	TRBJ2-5	CSVPTWDDQYF	TGCAGCGTTCCCACTTGGGATGACCAGTACTTC
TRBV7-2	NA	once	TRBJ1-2	CASSSRQALGYTF	TGTGCCAGCAGCTCACGACAGGCCCTAGGCTACACCTTC
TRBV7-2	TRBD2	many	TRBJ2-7	CASSLELAGTYEQYF	TGTGCCAGCAGCTTAGAGCTAGCGGGGACCTACGAGCAGTACTTC
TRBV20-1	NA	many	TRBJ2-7	CSARQGTEYEQYF	TGCAGTGCTAGGCAGGGCACGGAATACGAGCAGTACTTC
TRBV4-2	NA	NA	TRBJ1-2	CASSQGDSSGGYTF	TGTGCCAGCAGCCAAGGCGACAGTAGCGGTGGCTACACCTTC
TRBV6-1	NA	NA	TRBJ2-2	CASRGNTGELFF	TGTGCCAGCAGGGGGAACACCGGGGAGCTGTTTTTT
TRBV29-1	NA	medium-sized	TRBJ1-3	CSVGQGCTGNTIYF	TGCAGCGTTGGGCAGGGTTGTACTGGAAACACCATATATTTT
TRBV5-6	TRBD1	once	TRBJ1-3	CASSGRTGYTIYF	TGTGCCAGCAGCGGACGGACAGGTTACACCATATATTTT
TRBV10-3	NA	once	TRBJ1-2	CAIRAAGIDYGYTF	TGTGCCATCAGGGCCGCAGGGATAGACTATGGCTACACCTTC
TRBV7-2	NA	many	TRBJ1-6	CASTLGRGPGSPLHF	TGTGCCAGCACCCTAGGTCGGGGTCCCGGCTCACCCCTCCACTTT
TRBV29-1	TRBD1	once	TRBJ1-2	CSVSPGGDDYTF	TGCAGCGTCTCCCCAGGGGGGGATGACTACACCTTC
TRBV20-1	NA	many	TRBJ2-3	CSAGPSDTQYF	TGCAGTGCCGGCCCGTCAGATACGCAGTATTTT
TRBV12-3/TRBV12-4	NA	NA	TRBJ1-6	CASRRGATSPLHF	TGTGCCAGCAGAAGAGGGGCAACTTCACCCCTCCACTTT
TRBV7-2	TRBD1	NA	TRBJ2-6	CASSLTAGQGSGANVLTF	TGTGCCAGCAGCCTAACCGCGGGACAGGGCTCTGGGGCCAACGTCCTGACTTTC
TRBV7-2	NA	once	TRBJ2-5	CASSGGRAATTQYF	TGTGCCAGCAGCGGCGGAAGGGCGGCTACGACCCAGTACTTC
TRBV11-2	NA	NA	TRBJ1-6	CASSPGYNSPLHF	TGTGCCAGCAGCCCAGGGTATAATTCACCCCTCCACTTT
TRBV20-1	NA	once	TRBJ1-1	CSATRMNTEAFF	TGCAGTGCTACGAGGATGAACACTGAAGCTTTCTTT